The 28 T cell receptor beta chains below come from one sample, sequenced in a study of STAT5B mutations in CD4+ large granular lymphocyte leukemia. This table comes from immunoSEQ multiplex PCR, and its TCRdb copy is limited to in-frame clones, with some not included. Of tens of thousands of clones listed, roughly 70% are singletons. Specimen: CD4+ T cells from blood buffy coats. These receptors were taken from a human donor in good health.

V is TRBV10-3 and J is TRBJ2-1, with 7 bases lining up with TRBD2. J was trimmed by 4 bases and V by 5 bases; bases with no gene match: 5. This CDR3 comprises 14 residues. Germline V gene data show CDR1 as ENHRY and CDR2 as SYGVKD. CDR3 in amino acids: CAISNLAVYNEQFF. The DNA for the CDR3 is TGTGCCATCAGTAATCTAGCGGTTTACAATGAGCAGTTCTTC.

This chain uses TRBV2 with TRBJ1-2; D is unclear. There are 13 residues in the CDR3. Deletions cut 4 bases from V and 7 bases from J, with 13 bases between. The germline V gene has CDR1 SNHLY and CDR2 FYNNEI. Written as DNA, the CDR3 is TGTGCCAGCAGTGCTACATATGGGTTTGGCTACACCTTC. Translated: CASSATYGFGYTF.

The CDR3 spells CASGSPGARGQGLPSSYNEQFF. DNA for the CDR3: TGTGCTAGTGGTTCGCCCGGAGCGCGGGGACAGGGGCTACCGAGCTCCTACAATGAGCAGTTCTTC. The chain carries TRBV12-5 and TRBJ2-1, with 10 bases identical to TRBD1. The CDR3 extends over 22 amino acids. Germline CDR1 is LGHNT and CDR2 is FRNRAP. V shed 4 bases and J 0 bases; nucleotides not matched to a gene: 21. Based on the CDR3 plus reference TRBV12-5 and TRBJ2-1, the full variable domain is DARVTQTPRHKVTEMGQEVTMRCQPILGHNTVFWYRQTMMQGLELLAYFRNRAPLDDSGMPKDRFSAEMPDATLATLKIQPSEPRDSAVYFCASGSPGARGQGLPSSYNEQFFGPGTRLTVL.

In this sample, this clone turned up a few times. In DNA form, the CDR3 reads TGTGCCAGCAGCCAAGGGCGGGGGACAGGCCCTCGAGGGAATGAAAAACTGTTTTTT. It yields the protein CASSQGRGTGPRGNEKLFF. V and J are TRBV4-2 and TRBJ1-4; 8 positions match TRBD1. CDR3 length: 19 residues. V shed 1 base, J shed 5 bases, and the junction held 15 bases outside the gene matches. Germline CDR1 and CDR2: LGHNA and YNFKEQ.

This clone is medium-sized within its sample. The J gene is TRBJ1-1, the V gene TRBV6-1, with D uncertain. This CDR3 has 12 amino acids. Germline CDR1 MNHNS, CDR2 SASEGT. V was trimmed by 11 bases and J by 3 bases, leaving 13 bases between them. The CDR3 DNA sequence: TGTGCCGCGACGACCGGGCACACTGAAGCTTTCTTT. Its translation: CAATTGHTEAFF.

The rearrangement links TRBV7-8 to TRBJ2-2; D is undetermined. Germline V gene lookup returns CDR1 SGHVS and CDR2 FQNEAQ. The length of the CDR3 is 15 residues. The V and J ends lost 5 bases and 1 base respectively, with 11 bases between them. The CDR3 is CASSRLTQNTGELFF. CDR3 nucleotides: TGTGCCAGCAGCCGCCTGACACAGAACACCGGGGAGCTGTTTTTT.

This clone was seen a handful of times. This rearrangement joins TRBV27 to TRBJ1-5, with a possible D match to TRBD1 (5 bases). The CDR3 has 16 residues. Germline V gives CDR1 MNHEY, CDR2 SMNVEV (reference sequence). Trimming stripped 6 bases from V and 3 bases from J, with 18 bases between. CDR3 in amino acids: CASSRRTPGLNQPQHF. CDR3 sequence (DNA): TGTGCCAGCAGCCGGAGAACACCGGGACTCAATCAGCCCCAGCATTTT.

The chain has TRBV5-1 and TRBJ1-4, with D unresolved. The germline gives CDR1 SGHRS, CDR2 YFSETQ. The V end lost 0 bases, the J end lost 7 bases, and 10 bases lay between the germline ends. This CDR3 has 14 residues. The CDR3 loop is CASSLEGGSEKLFF. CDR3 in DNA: TGCGCCAGCAGCTTGGAGGGAGGGAGTGAAAAACTGTTTTTT.

The CDR3 spells CASGPGQGSEAFF. CDR3 in DNA: TGTGCCAGCGGACCGGGACAGGGATCAGAAGCTTTCTTT. The chain employs TRBV18 and TRBJ1-1, with 9 positions matching TRBD1. Germline-derived CDR1 and CDR2 are KGHSH and LQKENI. The CDR3 spans 13 residues. The V segment lost 8 bases and the J segment 8 bases; nucleotides outside the gene matches: 9.

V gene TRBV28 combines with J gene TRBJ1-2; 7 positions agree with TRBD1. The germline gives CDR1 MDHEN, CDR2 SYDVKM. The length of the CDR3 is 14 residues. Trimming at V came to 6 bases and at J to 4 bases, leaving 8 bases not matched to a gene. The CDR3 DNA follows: TGTGCCAGCAGATTGGCAGGGGGGATCTATGGCTACACCTTC. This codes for CASRLAGGIYGYTF.

CDR3 sequence: CASSLQGGYTF. CDR3 sequence (DNA): TGTGCCAGCAGTTTGCAGGGTGGCTACACCTTC. This sequence joins TRBV27 and TRBJ1-2, with TRBD1 as a possible D gene (5 bases). V lost 3 bases and J lost 7, with 6 bases in between. The CDR3 loop spans 11 amino acids. The V gene's germline CDR1 is MNHEY and CDR2 SMNVEV (reference sequence).

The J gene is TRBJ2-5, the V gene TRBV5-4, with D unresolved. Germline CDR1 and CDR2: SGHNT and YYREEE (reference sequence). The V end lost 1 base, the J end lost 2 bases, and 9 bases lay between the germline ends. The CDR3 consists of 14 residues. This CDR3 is CASSLRARQETQYF. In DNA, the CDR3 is TGTGCCAGCAGCTTGAGGGCTAGACAAGAGACCCAGTACTTC.

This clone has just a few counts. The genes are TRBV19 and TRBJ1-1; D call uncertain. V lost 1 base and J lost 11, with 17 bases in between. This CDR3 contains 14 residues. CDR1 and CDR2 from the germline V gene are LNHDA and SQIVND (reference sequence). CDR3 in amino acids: CASSIGRDSMEAFF. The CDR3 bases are TGTGCCAGTAGTATAGGGCGAGATTCTATGGAGGCTTTCTTT.

CDR3 DNA sequence: TGTGCCAGCAGCAAACCTCAGGACGGAAACTATGGCTACACCTTC. This sequence encodes CASSKPQDGNYGYTF. This sequence joins TRBV6-1 and TRBJ1-2; D is unresolved. Germline-derived CDR1 and CDR2 are MNHNS and SASEGT. The CDR3 is 15 amino acids. V lost 6 bases to trimming and J lost 2 bases, with 16 bases between them.

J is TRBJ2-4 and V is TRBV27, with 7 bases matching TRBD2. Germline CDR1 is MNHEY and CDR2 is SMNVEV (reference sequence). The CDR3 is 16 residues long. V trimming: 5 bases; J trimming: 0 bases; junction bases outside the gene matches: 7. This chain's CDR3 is CASSMGRGLAKNIQYF. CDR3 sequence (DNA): TGTGCCAGCAGTATGGGGAGGGGCCTAGCCAAAAACATTCAGTACTTC.

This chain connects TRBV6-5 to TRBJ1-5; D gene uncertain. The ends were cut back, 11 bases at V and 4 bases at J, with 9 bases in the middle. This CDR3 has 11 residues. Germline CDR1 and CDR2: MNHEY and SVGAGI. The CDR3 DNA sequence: TGTGCCGGCTCTCCGAATCAGCCCCAGCATTTT. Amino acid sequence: CAGSPNQPQHF.

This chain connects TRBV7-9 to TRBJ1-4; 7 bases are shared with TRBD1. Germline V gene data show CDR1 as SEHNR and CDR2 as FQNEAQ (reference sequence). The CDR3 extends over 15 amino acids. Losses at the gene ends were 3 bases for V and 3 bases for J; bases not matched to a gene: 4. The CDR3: CASSFGQAPNEKLFF. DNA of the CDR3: TGTGCCAGCAGCTTTGGACAGGCCCCTAATGAAAAACTGTTTTTT.

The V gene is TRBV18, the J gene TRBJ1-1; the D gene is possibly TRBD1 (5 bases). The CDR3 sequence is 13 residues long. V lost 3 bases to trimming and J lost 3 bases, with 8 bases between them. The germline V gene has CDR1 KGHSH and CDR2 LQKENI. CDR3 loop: CASSPVGDTEAFF. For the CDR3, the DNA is TGTGCCAGCTCACCCGTGGGGGACACTGAAGCTTTCTTT.

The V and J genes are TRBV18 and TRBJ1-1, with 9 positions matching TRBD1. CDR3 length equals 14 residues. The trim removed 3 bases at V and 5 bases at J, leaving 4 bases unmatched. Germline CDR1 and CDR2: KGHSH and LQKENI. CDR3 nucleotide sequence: TGTGCCAGCTCACCGTCGGACAGGGGAACTGAAGCTTTCTTT. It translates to CASSPSDRGTEAFF.

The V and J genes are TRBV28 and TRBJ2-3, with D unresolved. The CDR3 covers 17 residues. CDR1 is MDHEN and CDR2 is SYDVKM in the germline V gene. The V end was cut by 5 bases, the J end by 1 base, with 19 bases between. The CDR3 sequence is CASSLSWLVTRTDTQYF. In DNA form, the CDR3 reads TGTGCCAGCAGTCTCTCCTGGCTCGTTACGCGCACAGATACGCAGTATTTT.

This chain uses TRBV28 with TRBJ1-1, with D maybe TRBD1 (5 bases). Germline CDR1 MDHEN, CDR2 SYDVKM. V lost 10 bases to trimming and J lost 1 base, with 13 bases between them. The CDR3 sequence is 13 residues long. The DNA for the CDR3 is TGTGCCACACAGACAGATCCGAACACTGAAGCTTTCTTT. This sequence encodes CATQTDPNTEAFF.

The chain's CDR3 is CASSQDRTSDGETQYF. The CDR3 DNA is TGCGCCAGCAGCCAAGATCGGACTAGCGACGGGGAGACCCAGTACTTC. V is TRBV4-3 and J is TRBJ2-5; 9 nucleotides line up with TRBD2. The junction had 7 bases not matched to a gene; V was cut back by 0 bases and J by 5 bases. Germline lookup yields CDR1 LGHNA and CDR2 YSLEER. This CDR3 contains 16 residues.

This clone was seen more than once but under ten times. The CDR3 spells CASSLNGAGGGGELFF. DNA for the CDR3: TGTGCCAGCAGCCTGAACGGGGCAGGGGGCGGCGGGGAGCTGTTTTTT. The V and J genes are TRBV7-2 and TRBJ2-2; 8 bases line up with TRBD1. Losses at the gene ends were 5 bases for V and 7 bases for J; bases not matched to a gene: 12. Germline CDR1 and CDR2: SGHTA and FQGNSA. The CDR3 covers 16 residues.

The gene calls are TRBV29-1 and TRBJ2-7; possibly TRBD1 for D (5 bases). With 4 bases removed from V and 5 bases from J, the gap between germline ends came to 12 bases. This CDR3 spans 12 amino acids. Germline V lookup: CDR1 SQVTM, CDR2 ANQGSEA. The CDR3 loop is CSVAWTSDEQYF. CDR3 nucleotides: TGCAGCGTTGCCTGGACATCCGACGAGCAGTACTTC.

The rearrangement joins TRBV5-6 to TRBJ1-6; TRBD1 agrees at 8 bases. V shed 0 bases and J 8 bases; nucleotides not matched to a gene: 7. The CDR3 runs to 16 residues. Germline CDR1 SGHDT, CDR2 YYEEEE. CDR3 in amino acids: CASSLGVVQGDSPLHF. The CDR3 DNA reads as TGTGCCAGCAGCTTGGGAGTTGTACAGGGGGATTCACCCCTCCACTTT.

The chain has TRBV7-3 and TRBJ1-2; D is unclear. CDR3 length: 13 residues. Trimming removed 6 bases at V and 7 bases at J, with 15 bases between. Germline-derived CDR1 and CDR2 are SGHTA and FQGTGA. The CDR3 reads CASSPGPQSGYTF. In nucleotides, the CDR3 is TGTGCCAGCAGTCCCGGCCCACAGAGTGGCTACACCTTC.

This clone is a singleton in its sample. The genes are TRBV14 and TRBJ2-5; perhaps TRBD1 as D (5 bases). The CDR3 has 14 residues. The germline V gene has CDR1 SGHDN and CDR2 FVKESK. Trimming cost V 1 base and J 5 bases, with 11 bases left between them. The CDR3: CASSQVQGAETQYF. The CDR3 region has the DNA TGTGCCAGCAGCCAAGTTCAGGGCGCCGAGACCCAGTACTTC.

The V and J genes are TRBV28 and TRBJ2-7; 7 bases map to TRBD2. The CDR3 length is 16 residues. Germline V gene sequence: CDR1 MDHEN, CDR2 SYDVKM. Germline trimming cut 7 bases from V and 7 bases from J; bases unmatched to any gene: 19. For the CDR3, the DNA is TGTGCCAGCACCCCGGGGGGTGGGGGGGGTAAGAGAGAGCAGTACGTC. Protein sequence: CASTPGGGGGKREQYV.